This T cell receptor beta chain was profiled in a study of metastatic and nonmetastatic thyroid tumors. This clone was detected a few times. This CDR3 has 12 amino acids. In germline, CDR1 is MNHEY, CDR2 SVGEGT. V was trimmed by 5 bases and J by 6 bases, leaving 9 bases between them. TCRdb reanalyzed the PCR reads with MiXCR. Found here are thousands of clones, roughly a third of them singletons; the top ten hold approximately 19%. Prior to thyroid surgery, none of the patients had received any treatment. The specimen was adjacent normal tissue. The clonotype was recovered from a female donor with papillary thyroid cancer or a benign thyroid nodule (not recorded which). Some clones in this sample may be carry-over from other donors' samples. This rearrangement joins TRBV6-2 or TRBV6-3 to TRBJ2-3; D is ambiguous. The CDR3 spells CASSPLRDTQYF. DNA of the CDR3: TGTGCCAGCAGTCCCCTTCGGGATACGCAGTATTTT.